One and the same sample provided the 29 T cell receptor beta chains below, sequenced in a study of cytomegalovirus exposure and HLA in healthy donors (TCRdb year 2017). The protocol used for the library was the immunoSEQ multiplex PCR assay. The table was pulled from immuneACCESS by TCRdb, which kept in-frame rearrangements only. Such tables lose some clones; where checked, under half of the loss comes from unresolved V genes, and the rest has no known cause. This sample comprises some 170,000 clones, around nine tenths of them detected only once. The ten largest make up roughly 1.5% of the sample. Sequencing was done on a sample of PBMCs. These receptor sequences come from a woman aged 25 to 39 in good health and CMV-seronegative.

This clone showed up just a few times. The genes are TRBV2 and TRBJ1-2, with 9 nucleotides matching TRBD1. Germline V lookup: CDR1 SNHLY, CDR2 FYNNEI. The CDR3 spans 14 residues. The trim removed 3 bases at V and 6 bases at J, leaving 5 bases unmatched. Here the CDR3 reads CASSEDRTGDGYTF. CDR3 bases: TGTGCCAGCAGTGAGGATAGGACAGGGGATGGCTACACCTTC. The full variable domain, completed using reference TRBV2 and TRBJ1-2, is EPEVTQTPSHQVTQMGQEVILRCVPISNHLYFYWYRQILGQKVEFLVSFYNNEISEKSEIFDDQFSVERPDGSNFTLKIRSTKLEDSAMYFCASSEDRTGDGYTFGSGTRLTVV.

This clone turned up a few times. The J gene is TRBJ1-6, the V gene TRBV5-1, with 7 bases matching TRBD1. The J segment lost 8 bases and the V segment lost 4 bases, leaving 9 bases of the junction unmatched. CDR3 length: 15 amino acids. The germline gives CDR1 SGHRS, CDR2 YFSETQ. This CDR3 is CASSKEGAGDSPLHF. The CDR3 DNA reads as TGCGCCAGCAGCAAGGAGGGGGCCGGCGATTCACCCCTCCACTTT. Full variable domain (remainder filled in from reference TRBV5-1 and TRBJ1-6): KAGVTQTPRYLIKTRGQQVTLSCSPISGHRSVSWYQQTPGQGLQFLFEYFSETQRNKGNFPGRFSGRQFSNSRSEMNVSTLELGDSALYLCASSKEGAGDSPLHFGNGTRLTVT.

The CDR3 sequence: CASSLYRTVREAFF. The CDR3, as DNA: TGTGCCAGCAGTTTATACAGGACGGTCCGAGAAGCTTTCTTT. The chain joins TRBV27 to TRBJ1-1; maybe TRBD1 (5 bases). V was shortened by 1 base and J by 8 bases, with 14 bases between the two germline ends. This CDR3 has 14 residues. Germline lookup yields CDR1 MNHEY and CDR2 SMNVEV (reference sequence).

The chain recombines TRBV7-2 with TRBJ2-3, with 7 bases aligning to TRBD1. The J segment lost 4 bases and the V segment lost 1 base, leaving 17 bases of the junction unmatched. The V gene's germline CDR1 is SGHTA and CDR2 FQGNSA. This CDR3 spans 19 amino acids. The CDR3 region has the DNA TGTGCCAGCAGCTTAGAAGCTTTAGGGGGCTACCAAGGGGCAGATACGCAGTATTTT. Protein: CASSLEALGGYQGADTQYF.

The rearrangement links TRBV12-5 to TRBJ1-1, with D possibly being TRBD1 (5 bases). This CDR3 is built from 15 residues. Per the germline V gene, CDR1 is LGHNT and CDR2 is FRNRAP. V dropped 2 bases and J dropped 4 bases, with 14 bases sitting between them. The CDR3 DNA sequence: TGTGCTAGTGGTTTGCCCGGGGGGTTTGGCACTGAAGCTTTCTTT. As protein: CASGLPGGFGTEAFF.

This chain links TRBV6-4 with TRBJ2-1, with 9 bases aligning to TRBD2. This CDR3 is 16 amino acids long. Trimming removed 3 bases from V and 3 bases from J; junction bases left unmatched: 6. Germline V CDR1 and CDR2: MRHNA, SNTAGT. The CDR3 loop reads CASSEMTSGDYNEQFF. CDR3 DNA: TGTGCCAGCAGTGAGATGACTAGCGGTGACTACAATGAGCAGTTCTTC.

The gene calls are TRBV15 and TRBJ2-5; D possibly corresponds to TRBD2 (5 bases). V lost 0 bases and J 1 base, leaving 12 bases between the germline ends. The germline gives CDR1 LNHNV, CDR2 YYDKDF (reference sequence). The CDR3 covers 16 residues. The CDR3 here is CATSRDLAGRQETQYF. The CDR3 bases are TGTGCCACCAGCAGAGACCTCGCGGGCCGCCAAGAGACCCAGTACTTC. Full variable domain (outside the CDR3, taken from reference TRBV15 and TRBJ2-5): DAMVIQNPRYQVTQFGKPVTLSCSQTLNHNVMYWYQQKSSQAPKLLFHYYDKDFNNEADTPDNFQSRRPNTSFCFLDIRSPGLGDTAMYLCATSRDLAGRQETQYFGPGTRLLVL.

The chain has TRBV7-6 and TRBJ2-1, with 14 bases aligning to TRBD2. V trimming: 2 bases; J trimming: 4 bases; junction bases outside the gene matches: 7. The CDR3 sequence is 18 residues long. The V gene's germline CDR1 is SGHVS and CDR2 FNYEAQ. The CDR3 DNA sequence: TGTGCCAGCAGCTTATCGGGACTAGCGGGGGAACCTTACAATGAGCAGTTCTTC. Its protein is CASSLSGLAGEPYNEQFF.

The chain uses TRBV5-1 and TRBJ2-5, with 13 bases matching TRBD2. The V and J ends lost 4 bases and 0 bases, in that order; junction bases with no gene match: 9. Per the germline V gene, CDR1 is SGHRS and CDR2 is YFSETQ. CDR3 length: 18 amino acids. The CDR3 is CASSLGTSGALYQETQYF. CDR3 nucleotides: TGCGCCAGCAGCCTCGGGACTAGCGGGGCGTTATACCAAGAGACCCAGTACTTC.

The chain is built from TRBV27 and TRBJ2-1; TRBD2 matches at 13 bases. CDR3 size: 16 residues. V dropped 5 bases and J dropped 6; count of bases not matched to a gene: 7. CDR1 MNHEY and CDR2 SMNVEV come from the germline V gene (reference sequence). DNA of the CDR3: TGTGCCAGCAGTCCCAACGGACTAGCGGGGGCCAATGAGCAGTTCTTC. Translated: CASSPNGLAGANEQFF.

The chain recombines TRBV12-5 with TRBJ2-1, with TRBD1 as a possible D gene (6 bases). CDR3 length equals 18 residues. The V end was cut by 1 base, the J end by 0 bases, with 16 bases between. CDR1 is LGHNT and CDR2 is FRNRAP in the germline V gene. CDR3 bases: TGTGCTAGTGGTTTGGGCGACAGGCAGTTTCCCTCCTACAATGAGCAGTTCTTC. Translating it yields CASGLGDRQFPSYNEQFF.

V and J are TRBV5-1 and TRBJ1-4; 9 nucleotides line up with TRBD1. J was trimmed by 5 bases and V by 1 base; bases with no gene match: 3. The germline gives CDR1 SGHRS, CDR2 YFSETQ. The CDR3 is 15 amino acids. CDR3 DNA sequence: TGCGCCAGCAGCTTGACCGGGACAGGGAATGAAAAACTGTTTTTT. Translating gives CASSLTGTGNEKLFF.

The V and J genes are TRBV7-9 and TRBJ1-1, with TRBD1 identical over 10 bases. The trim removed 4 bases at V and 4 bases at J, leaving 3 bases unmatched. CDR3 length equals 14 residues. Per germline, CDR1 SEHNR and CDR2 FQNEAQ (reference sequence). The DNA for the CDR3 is TGTGCCAGCAGCTCGACAGGGGGCGGCACTGAAGCTTTCTTT. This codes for CASSSTGGGTEAFF.

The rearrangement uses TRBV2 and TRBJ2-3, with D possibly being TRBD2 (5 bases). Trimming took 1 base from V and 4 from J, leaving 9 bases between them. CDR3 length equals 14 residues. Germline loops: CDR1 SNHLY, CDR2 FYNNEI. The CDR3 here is CASSEVLAADTQYF. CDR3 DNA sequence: TGTGCCAGCAGTGAAGTCCTAGCCGCAGATACGCAGTATTTT. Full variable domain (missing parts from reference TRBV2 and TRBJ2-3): EPEVTQTPSHQVTQMGQEVILRCVPISNHLYFYWYRQILGQKVEFLVSFYNNEISEKSEIFDDQFSVERPDGSNFTLKIRSTKLEDSAMYFCASSEVLAADTQYFGPGTRLTVL.

The CDR3 coding sequence is TGTGCCAGCAGCCAAGATACGCCTAGGAACACCGGGGAGCTGTTTTTT. This gives the protein CASSQDTPRNTGELFF. This rearrangement joins TRBV14 to TRBJ2-2, with unresolved D. Germline CDR1 is SGHDN and CDR2 is FVKESK. Trimming removed 0 bases at V and 1 base at J, with 9 bases between. This CDR3 region has 16 residues. The variable domain in full, with the rest retrieved from reference TRBV14 and TRBJ2-2, is EAGVTQFPSHSVIEKGQTVTLRCDPISGHDNLYWYRRVMGKEIKFLLHFVKESKQDESGMPNNRFLAERTGGTYSTLKVQPAELEDSGVYFCASSQDTPRNTGELFFGEGSRLTVL.

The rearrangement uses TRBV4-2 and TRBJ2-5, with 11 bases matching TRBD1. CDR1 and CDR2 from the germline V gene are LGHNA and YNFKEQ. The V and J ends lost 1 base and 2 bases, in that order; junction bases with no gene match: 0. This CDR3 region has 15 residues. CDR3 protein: CASSQGDRGQETQYF. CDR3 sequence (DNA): TGTGCCAGCAGCCAAGGGGACAGGGGGCAAGAGACCCAGTACTTC.

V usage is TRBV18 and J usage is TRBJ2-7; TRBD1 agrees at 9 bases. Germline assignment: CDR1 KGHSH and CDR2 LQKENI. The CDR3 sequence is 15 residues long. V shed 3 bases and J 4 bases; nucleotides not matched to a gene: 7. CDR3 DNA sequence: TGTGCCAGCTCACCTACGGGACAGGGAGGTTACGAGCAGTACTTC. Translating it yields CASSPTGQGGYEQYF. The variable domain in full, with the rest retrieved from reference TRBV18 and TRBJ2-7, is NAGVMQNPRHLVRRRGQEARLRCSPMKGHSHVYWYRQLPEEGLKFMVYLQKENIIDESGMPKERFSAEFPKEGPSILRIQQVVRGDSAAYFCASSPTGQGGYEQYFGPGTRLTVT.

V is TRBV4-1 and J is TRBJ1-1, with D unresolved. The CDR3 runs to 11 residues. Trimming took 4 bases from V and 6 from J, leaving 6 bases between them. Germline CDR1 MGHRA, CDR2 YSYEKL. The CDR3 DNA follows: TGCGCCAGCAGCCGAGGCCCTGAAGCTTTCTTT. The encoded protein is CASSRGPEAFF.

This chain's CDR3 is CASSLGPPGGAVGELFF. The CDR3 DNA reads TGTGCCAGCAGCTTAGGGCCCCCAGGGGGCGCCGTCGGGGAGCTGTTTTTT. The chain has TRBV7-6 and TRBJ2-2, with 8 bases that match TRBD1. Trimming at V came to 1 base and at J to 7 bases, leaving 11 bases not matched to a gene. The CDR3 is made up of 17 amino acids. Germline CDR1 SGHVS, CDR2 FNYEAQ.

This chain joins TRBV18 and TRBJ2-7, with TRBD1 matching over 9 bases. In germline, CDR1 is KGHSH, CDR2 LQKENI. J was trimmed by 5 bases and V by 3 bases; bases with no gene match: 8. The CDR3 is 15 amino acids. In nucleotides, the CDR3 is TGTGCCAGCTCACCCCCCGGGACAGGGTCCCACGAGCAGTACTTC. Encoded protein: CASSPPGTGSHEQYF.

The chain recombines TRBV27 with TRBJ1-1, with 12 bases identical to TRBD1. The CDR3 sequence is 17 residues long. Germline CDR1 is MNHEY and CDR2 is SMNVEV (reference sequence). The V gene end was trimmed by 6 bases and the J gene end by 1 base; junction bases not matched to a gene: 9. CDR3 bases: TGTGCCAGCAGCCCCCTGGGACAGGGGGCAAGGAACACTGAAGCTTTCTTT. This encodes CASSPLGQGARNTEAFF.

CDR3 coding DNA: TGTGCCAGCAGCTTTGGAGGGGGGGGCTCCATTCAGTACTTC. This gives the protein CASSFGGGGSIQYF. The chain employs TRBV7-2 and TRBJ2-4; a weak D match, TRBD2 (7 bases). CDR1 SGHTA and CDR2 FQGNSA come from the germline V gene. The V and J ends lost 3 bases and 9 bases respectively, with 15 bases between them. This CDR3 is built from 14 residues.

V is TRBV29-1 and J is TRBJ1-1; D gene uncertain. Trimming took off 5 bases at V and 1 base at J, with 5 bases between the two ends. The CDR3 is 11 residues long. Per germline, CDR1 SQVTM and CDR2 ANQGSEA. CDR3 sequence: CSVLANTEAFF. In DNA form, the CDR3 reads TGCAGCGTTCTGGCGAACACTGAAGCTTTCTTT. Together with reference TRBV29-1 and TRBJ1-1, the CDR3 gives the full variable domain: SAVISQKPSRDICQRGTSLTIQCQVDSQVTMMFWYRQQPGQSLTLIATANQGSEATYESGFVIDKFPISRPNLTFSTLTVSNMSPEDSSIYLCSVLANTEAFFGQGTRLTVV.

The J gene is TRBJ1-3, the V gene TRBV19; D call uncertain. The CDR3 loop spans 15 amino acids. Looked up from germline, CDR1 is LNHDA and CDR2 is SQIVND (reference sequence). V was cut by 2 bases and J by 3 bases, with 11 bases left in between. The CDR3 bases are TGTGCCAGTAGTATACCAGCAGGAGGTGGAAACACCATATATTTT. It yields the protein CASSIPAGGGNTIYF.

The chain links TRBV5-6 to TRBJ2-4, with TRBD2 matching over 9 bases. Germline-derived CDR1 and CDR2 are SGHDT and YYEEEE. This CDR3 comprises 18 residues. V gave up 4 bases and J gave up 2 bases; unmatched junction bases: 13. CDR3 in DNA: TGTGCCAGCAGCCCCGACGGGTCCGCGGGGGGGCCCAAAAACATTCAGTACTTC. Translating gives CASSPDGSAGGPKNIQYF.

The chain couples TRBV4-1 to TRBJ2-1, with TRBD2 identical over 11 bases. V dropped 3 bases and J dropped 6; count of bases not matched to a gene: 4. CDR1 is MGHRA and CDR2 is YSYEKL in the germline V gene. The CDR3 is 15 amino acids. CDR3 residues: CASSHGTSGLNEQFF. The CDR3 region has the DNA TGCGCCAGCAGCCACGGGACTAGCGGCCTCAATGAGCAGTTCTTC.

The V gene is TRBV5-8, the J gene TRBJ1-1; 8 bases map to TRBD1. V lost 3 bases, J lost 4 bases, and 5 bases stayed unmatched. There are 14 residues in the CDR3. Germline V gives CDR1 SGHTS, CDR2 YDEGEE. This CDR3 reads CASSYRQGFTEAFF. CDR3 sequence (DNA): TGTGCCAGCAGCTACCGACAGGGGTTCACTGAAGCTTTCTTT.

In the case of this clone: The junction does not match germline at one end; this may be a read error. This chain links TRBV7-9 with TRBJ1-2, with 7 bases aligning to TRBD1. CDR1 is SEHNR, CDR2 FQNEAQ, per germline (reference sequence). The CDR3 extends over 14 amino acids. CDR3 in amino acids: CASSLEGATGSLYF. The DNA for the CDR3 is TGTGCCAGCAGCTTAGAGGGGGCAACAGGTTCGTTATACTTC.

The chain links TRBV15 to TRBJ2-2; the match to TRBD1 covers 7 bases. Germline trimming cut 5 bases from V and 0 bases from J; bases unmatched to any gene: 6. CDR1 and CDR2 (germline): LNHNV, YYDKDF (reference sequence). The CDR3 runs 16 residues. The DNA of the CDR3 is TGTGCCACCAGCCCCCGGGACAGAGCGAACACCGGGGAGCTGTTTTTT. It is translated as CATSPRDRANTGELFF. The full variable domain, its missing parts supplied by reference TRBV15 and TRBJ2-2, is DAMVIQNPRYQVTQFGKPVTLSCSQTLNHNVMYWYQQKSSQAPKLLFHYYDKDFNNEADTPDNFQSRRPNTSFCFLDIRSPGLGDTAMYLCATSPRDRANTGELFFGEGSRLTVL.